This is a list of T cell receptor beta chains from one sample in a study of technical replicates of blood from a few donors. TCRdb's table, derived via immunoSEQ multiplex PCR, lists solely in-frame clones and lacks some. The sample carries some 84,000 clones, roughly 90% recorded once. The sequenced sample consisted of T cells isolated from PBMCs. The receptors here all came from a human donor in good health. CDR3s include the opening cysteine and the closing phenylalanine or tryptophan. The D gene is left open where the match is weak. A row's size may be missing; if present it is once, few, many or a size class.

clone size	D gene	J gene	V gene	CDR3 protein	CDR3 DNA
once	TRBD1	TRBJ1-2	TRBV6-1	CASSETGGNYGYTF	TGTGCCAGCAGTGAGACAGGGGGGAACTATGGCTACACCTTC
NA	TRBD1	TRBJ1-1	TRBV28	CASSPDREKNTEAFF	TGTGCCAGCAGTCCAGACAGGGAAAAGAACACTGAAGCTTTCTTT
once	TRBD2	TRBJ2-5	TRBV23-1	CASSPRGAQYF	TGCGCCAGCAGTCCTCGGGGGGCCCAGTACTTC
NA	NA	TRBJ2-3	TRBV6-1	CASSESVARTDTQYF	TGTGCCAGCAGTGAATCCGTAGCGCGCACAGATACGCAGTATTTT
NA	TRBD1	TRBJ2-7	TRBV6-1	CASSELWQGAEYF	TGTGCCAGCAGTGAATTGTGGCAGGGGGCTGAGTACTTC
NA	TRBD2	TRBJ2-5	TRBV5-1	CASSLGGTNPLQETQYF	TGCGCCAGCAGCTTGGGGGGGACTAACCCCCTACAAGAGACCCAGTACTTC
NA	NA	TRBJ2-5	TRBV5-1	CASSLEGGTETQYF	TGCGCCAGCAGCTTGGAAGGAGGTACAGAGACCCAGTACTTC
NA	TRBD1	TRBJ2-7	TRBV27	CASTLVRDRGYEQYF	TGTGCCAGTACGTTGGTCCGGGACAGGGGCTACGAGCAGTACTTC
NA	NA	TRBJ1-1	TRBV6-5	CASSYMGALEAFF	TGTGCCAGCAGTTATATGGGGGCTCTAGAAGCTTTCTTT
NA	NA	TRBJ2-7	TRBV6-5	CASSYDGMGGEQYF	TGTGCCAGCAGTTACGACGGGATGGGGGGCGAGCAGTACTTC
NA	TRBD1	TRBJ2-7	TRBV18	CASSRDSSYEQYF	TGTGCCAGCTCACGGGACAGCTCCTACGAGCAGTACTTC
NA	TRBD1	TRBJ1-4	TRBV5-4	CASSAPGGRVEKLFF	TGTGCCAGCAGCGCGCCAGGGGGCCGGGTTGAAAAACTGTTTTTT
NA	NA	TRBJ1-2	TRBV9	CASSKRQDYTF	TGTGCCAGCAGCAAAAGACAGGACTACACCTTC
NA	NA	TRBJ2-7	TRBV6-1	CASSAYLRGYEQYF	TGTGCCAGCAGTGCCTATCTCAGGGGATACGAGCAGTACTTC
NA	TRBD1	TRBJ2-3	TRBV19	CASSWGTASPSTDTQYF	TGTGCCAGTAGTTGGGGGACAGCCTCCCCTAGCACAGATACGCAGTATTTT
NA	TRBD1	TRBJ1-5	TRBV6-4	CASSDPPGQGSNQPQHF	TGTGCCAGCAGTGACCCCCCGGGACAGGGTAGCAATCAGCCCCAGCATTTT
NA	TRBD2	TRBJ2-1	TRBV10-3	CAIRAGTSGTYEQFF	TGTGCCATCAGAGCCGGGACTAGCGGGACCTATGAGCAGTTCTTC
NA	NA	TRBJ2-5	TRBV5-6	CASSWDYQETQYF	TGTGCCAGCAGCTGGGACTACCAAGAGACCCAGTACTTC
NA	NA	TRBJ2-1	TRBV11-2	CASSLFLRNGQYNEQFF	TGTGCCAGCAGCTTATTTCTGAGGAACGGACAATACAATGAGCAGTTCTTC
NA	NA	TRBJ1-1	TRBV10-1	CASSAGRLYTEAFF	TGCGCCAGCAGCGCAGGAAGGCTCTACACTGAAGCTTTCTTT
once	NA	TRBJ2-5	TRBV30	CAWSAGETQYF	TGTGCCTGGAGTGCGGGGGAGACCCAGTACTTC
once	NA	TRBJ1-4	TRBV5-3	CARSLEPQNNEKLFF	TGTGCCAGAAGCTTGGAACCACAGAATAATGAAAAACTGTTTTTT
NA	NA	TRBJ2-7	TRBV7-9	CASSLSVYEQYF	TGTGCCAGCAGCTTATCAGTTTACGAGCAGTACTTC
NA	NA	TRBJ1-3	TRBV6-5	CASKSVGNTIYF	TGTGCCAGCAAATCAGTGGGAAACACCATATATTTT
NA	NA	TRBJ2-7	TRBV6-6	CASSYAGYEQYF	TGTGCCAGCAGTTACGCGGGCTACGAGCAGTACTTC
NA	NA	TRBJ1-5	TRBV18	CASSSRHSNQPQHF	TGTGCCAGCTCATCCAGACATAGCAATCAGCCCCAGCATTTT
NA	TRBD2	TRBJ2-5	TRBV7-7	CASSSGLAGVETQYF	TGTGCCAGCAGCTCAGGACTAGCGGGAGTAGAGACCCAGTACTTC
NA	NA	TRBJ2-5	TRBV18	CASSPLTRGGETQYF	TGTGCCAGCTCACCACTCACTAGAGGAGGAGAGACCCAGTACTTC
NA	TRBD1	TRBJ1-4	TRBV9	CASSPRAGGNEKLFF	TGTGCCAGCAGCCCACGCGCAGGGGGGAATGAAAAACTGTTTTTT